The 30 T cell receptor beta chains presented below share a single source sample, sequenced in a study of tumor-infiltrating lymphocytes in primary liver carcinoma. With about 470 ng total RNA as template and a constant-region primer, TCR beta cDNA was made. Modified slightly, ARM-PCR produced TCR beta libraries over three nested multiplex PCR rounds. TRBV1-TRBV30 forward primers paired with a C-beta reverse primer drove the first two PCR rounds, about 11 cycles each. MiXCR, applied by TCRdb to the multiplex PCR reads, yields one record per CDR3 protein. Seen here are about 190,000 distinct CDR3 sequences, roughly 80% observed once, and the top ten hold about a sixth. The source material, roughly 20-31 mg of unsorted bulk tissue, was used to co-extract RNA and DNA. The sequencing input was tumor tissue from primary liver carcinoma. These receptors came from a middle-aged man with primary liver carcinoma and hepatitis B virus infection.

As for this clonotype: The junction departs from the called germline gene at one end, perhaps through a read error. The chain recombines TRBV4-3 with TRBJ2-5; unclear D gene. CDR3 size: 13 residues. Germline V CDR1 and CDR2: LGHNA, YSLEER. CDR3 residues: CASSLSYEETQYF. The CDR3 DNA reads as TGCGCCAGCAGCCTATCGTATGAAGAGACTCAGTACTTC.

On this clonotype itself: The conserved final phenylalanine or tryptophan is absent from the CDR3, which likely points to a read error. The chain joins TRBV14 to TRBJ1-2; D not resolved. Deletions cut 1 base from V and 8 bases from J, with 11 bases between. There are 13 residues in the CDR3. Germline lookup yields CDR1 SGHDN and CDR2 FVKESK. The CDR3 coding sequence is TGTGCCAGCAGCCAAGTGGTGAAGGGCGGCTACACCTCC. It is translated as CASSQVVKGGYTS.

In this sample, this clonotype turned up once. A read error is possible here, since a much larger clone lies one base away. The chain couples TRBV5-1 to TRBJ2-1, with D perhaps matching TRBD1 (6 bases). The CDR3 extends over 14 amino acids. The germline V gene encodes CDR1 SGHRS and CDR2 YFSETQ. The CDR3 protein is CAISLGADYNEQFF. The CDR3 bases are TGCGCCATCAGCTTGGGGGCGGATTACAATGAGCAGTTCTTC.

In its sample, this clonotype was seen once. The CDR3 DNA follows: TGTGCCAGCAGTATCATCAGGGGGCTCGGGAATAAGAAGTTCTTC. Residues: CASSIIRGLGNKKFF. V is TRBV12-3 or TRBV12-4 and J is TRBJ2-1; TRBD1 agrees at 8 bases. With V trimmed by 5 bases and J by 14 bases, 17 bases remained unmatched. CDR3 length: 15 residues.

This clonotype came up once. A junction end diverges from the germline sequence, so it may reflect a read error. The rearrangement uses TRBV11-2 and TRBJ2-7; a weak D match, TRBD1 (5 bases). Germline CDR1 and CDR2: SGHAT and FQNNGV. CDR3 size: 14 residues. DNA for the CDR3: TGTGCCAATATCTCTAACAGGAACTCCTACGAACAGTACTTC. Its translation: CANISNRNSYEQYF. Based on the CDR3 plus reference TRBV11-2 and TRBJ2-7, the full variable domain is EAGVAQSPRYKIIEKRQSVAFWCNPISGHATLYWYQQILGQGPKLLIQFQNNGVVDDSQLPKDRFSAERLKGVDSTLKIQPAKLEDSAVYLCANISNRNSYEQYFGPGTRLTVT.

This clonotype was observed a single time. The conserved phenylalanine or tryptophan is not found at the CDR3 terminus, so this likely reflects a read error. No DNA is shown, since the ends of the CDR3 on it are uncertain; the CDR3 is the one TCRdb lists. The rearrangement uses TRBV11-2 and TRBJ2-5; TRBD2, the table's D call, was not compared with the DNA. The V gene's germline CDR1 is SGHAT and CDR2 FQNNGV. The CDR3 extends over 14 residues, inclusive of both ends. CDR3 sequence: CASSFSGGHETHYL.

The chain has TRBV6-6 and TRBJ1-1; no firm D call. V was cut by 8 bases and J by 5 bases, with 21 bases left in between. Germline V lookup: CDR1 MNHNY, CDR2 SVGAGI (reference sequence). The length of the CDR3 is 15 residues. The CDR3 sequence is CASCIQSARDTEAFF. In nucleotides, the CDR3 is TGTGCCAGCTGTATTCAGTCGGCGCGGGATACTGAAGCTTTCTTT.

About this clonotype: The junction shows a germline mismatch at one end, possibly a read error. The chain couples TRBV6-5 to TRBJ2-3, with 13 nucleotides matching TRBD2. CDR1 is MNHEY and CDR2 is SVGAGI in the germline V gene. The CDR3 runs to 15 residues. DNA of the CDR3: TGTACCAGCATCCCAGGACTAGCGGGAGCAGATACGCAGTATTTT. Protein sequence: CTSIPGLAGADTQYF.

As regards this clonotype: The conserved phenylalanine or tryptophan normally closing the CDR3 is absent here, so this likely arose from a read error. The gene calls are TRBV6-1 and TRBJ1-2; D call uncertain. The CDR3 runs to 13 residues. Looked up from germline, CDR1 is MNHNS and CDR2 is SASEGT. In nucleotides, the CDR3 is TGTGCTAGTAGTGAAGTTCCAAACTATGGCTACACCCTC. It specifies CASSEVPNYGYTL.

Points on this clonotype: At one end, the junction sequence differs from germline, possibly due to a read error. The chain uses TRBV11-2 and TRBJ2-5, with 7 bases matching TRBD2. This CDR3 is built from 18 residues. Looked up from germline, CDR1 is SGHAT and CDR2 is FQNNGV. As DNA, the CDR3 is TGTGCCAGCAGCCCTGGCTCAATCCAGGGTATTGGGCGGGAGACCCACTACTTC. Protein product: CASSPGSIQGIGRETHYF.

Of note for this clonotype: A read error may produce the germline difference seen at one junction end. The V and J genes are TRBV4-1 and TRBJ2-2, with TRBD2 as a possible D gene (5 bases). The CDR3 is 14 residues long. CDR1 and CDR2 (germline): MGHRA, YSYEKL. The CDR3 nucleotides are TGCGGCAGCAGTCAACTTACCCTCTCCGGGGAGATGTTTTTT. It is translated as CGSSQLTLSGEMFF.

About this clonotype: An end of the junction differs from the germline gene, which may be a read error. The chain uses TRBV4-3 and TRBJ2-1; TRBD2 matches 9 bases. The germline V gene encodes CDR1 LGHNA and CDR2 YSLEER. The CDR3 length is 16 residues. The CDR3 DNA reads TGCGCCAGCAGCCCCCACGGGACTAGCAGGAGTAATGGGCAGTTCTTC. This sequence encodes CASSPHGTSRSNGQFF.

With respect to this clonotype: This could be a read error, since a much larger clone is one nucleotide away. The chain employs TRBV28 and TRBJ2-7; D is possibly TRBD2 (5 bases). The CDR3 contains 16 residues. Trimming left V 6 bases short and J 6 bases short, with 24 bases between. Germline V CDR1 and CDR2: MDHEN, SYDVKM. DNA of the CDR3: TGTGCCAGCAGCACCCCCTTAGGGAGAAGCAGCCGCGAGCAGTACTTC. It translates to CASSTPLGRSSREQYF.

Comments on this clonotype: Germline and junction disagree at one end, which may indicate a read error. The J gene is TRBJ1-1, the V gene TRBV6-6; no clear D. The CDR3 consists of 13 residues. The germline gives CDR1 MNHNY, CDR2 SVGAGI (reference sequence). DNA of the CDR3: TGTGCCAGCAGTGGGGATCTGAACACTGAAGCTTTATTT. This translates into CASSGDLNTEALF.

V usage is TRBV12-3 or TRBV12-4 and J usage is TRBJ1-2; D unclear. CDR3 length equals 12 residues. V was pared by 6 bases and J by 12 bases, with 17 bases between. This CDR3 reads CASSSGDMGHTF. The CDR3 DNA sequence: TGTGCCAGCAGCTCTGGAGATATGGGCCACACCTTC.

With regard to this clonotype: The junction differs from germline at one of its ends, possibly a read error. The J gene is TRBJ1-1, the V gene TRBV29-1; D is undetermined. The CDR3 extends over 15 amino acids. CDR1 and CDR2 (germline): SQVTM, ANQGSEA. The CDR3 loop is CSGGFVWGMNTEAFF. DNA of the CDR3: TGCAGCGGTGGATTCGTGTGGGGTATGAATACTGAAGCTTTCTTT.

This clonotype occurred many times. This chain links TRBV4-1 with TRBJ1-1; D gene uncertain. Germline V gives CDR1 MGHRA, CDR2 YSYEKL. The V gene lost 2 bases and the J gene lost 5 bases, with 15 bases spanning the gap. The CDR3 covers 15 residues. CDR3 nucleotide sequence: TGCGCCAGCAGCCAACCCTCAACCCTCGGGACTGAAGCTTTCTTT. As protein: CASSQPSTLGTEAFF.

The chain couples TRBV7-8 to TRBJ2-3; D might be TRBD1 or TRBD2, each matching 6 bases. This CDR3 has 15 residues. Germline V gene lookup returns CDR1 SGHVS and CDR2 FQNEAQ. V gave up 3 bases and J gave up 7 bases, with 17 bases separating them. This chain's CDR3 is CASSLGQSGENTQYF. CDR3 DNA: TGTGCCAGCAGCTTGGGACAATCGGGAGAGAATACGCAGTATTTT.

Concerning this clonotype itself: Compared with germline, one end of the junction differs, possibly owing to a read error. The V call is TRBV11-3, the J call TRBJ2-1, with D hard to call. The CDR3 consists of 14 residues. CDR1 is SGHNT, CDR2 YENEEA, per germline. CDR3: CARSIGVSNNERFF. The CDR3 DNA reads as TGTGCCAGGAGCATAGGCGTCTCGAACAATGAGCGGTTCTTC. Based on the CDR3 plus reference TRBV11-3 and TRBJ2-1, the full variable domain is EAGVVQSPRYKIIEKKQPVAFWCNPISGHNTLYWYLQNLGQGPELLIRYENEEAVDDSQLPKDRFSAERLKGVDSTLKIQPAELGDSAVYLCARSIGVSNNERFFGPGTRLTVL.

For this clonotype: Compared with germline, one end of the junction differs, possibly owing to a read error. The J gene is TRBJ2-7, the V gene TRBV12-3 or TRBV12-4; D perhaps matches TRBD1 (5 bases). The CDR3 loop spans 12 amino acids. CDR3 loop: CASSSYRYDQYF. For the CDR3, the DNA is TGTGCCAGCAGTTCGTACAGGTACGATCAGTACTTC.

Comments on this clonotype: Sequence at one end of the junction differs from germline and may be a read error. The chain has TRBV5-1 and TRBJ2-1; 7 nucleotides agree with TRBD2. The CDR3 spans 14 residues. Per germline, CDR1 SGHRS and CDR2 YFSETQ. The CDR3 DNA sequence: TGCTCCAGCAGCGTAGAGGGCGGGAGCCATGAGCAGTTCTTC. Amino acids: CSSSVEGGSHEQFF.

About this clonotype itself: The final CDR3 position lacks the conserved phenylalanine or tryptophan, pointing to a likely read error. The chain uses TRBV6-2 or TRBV6-3 and TRBJ2-7; no reliable D call. CDR3 length equals 13 residues. CDR1 is MNHEY and CDR2 is SVGEGT in the germline V gene. The CDR3 bases are TGTGCCAGCAGATACTATGGGCCAGGAGAGCAGTACCTC. Protein product: CASRYYGPGEQYL.

On this clonotype: The junction differs from germline at one of its ends, possibly a read error. The chain combines TRBV30 with TRBJ1-4; no firm D call. Germline V gene data show CDR1 as GTSNPN and CDR2 as SVGIG (reference sequence). The CDR3 is made up of 15 amino acids. CDR3 sequence: CARRAAEQHNEKLFF. CDR3 DNA sequence: TGTGCCCGGAGGGCCGCGGAGCAGCATAATGAAAAACTGTTTTTT.

In the case of this clonotype: Since the CDR3 does not end with the conserved phenylalanine or tryptophan, this likely comes from a read error. The chain carries TRBV7-8 and TRBJ2-3; 14 bases match TRBD2. J lost 7 bases, V lost 4 bases, and 4 bases had no gene match. The CDR3 has 15 residues. Germline-derived CDR1 and CDR2 are SGHVS and FQNEAQ. The CDR3: CASSSGLAGENTQYS. For the CDR3, the DNA is TGTGCCAGCAGCTCGGGACTAGCGGGAGAGAATACGCAGTATTCT.

The genes are TRBV12-3 or TRBV12-4 and TRBJ1-3; D is unclear. The CDR3 runs 12 residues. The CDR3 DNA reads as TGTACCATCAGTTTACAAAGAAACACCATATATTTT. Translating gives CTISLQRNTIYF.

On this clonotype itself: In this CDR3 the conserved last residue, phenylalanine or tryptophan, is missing, so a read error is likely. V and J are TRBV28 and TRBJ1-5, with a tentative D call TRBD1 (5 bases). The DNA end is more similar to TRBJ2-3, so the J call may be wrong. This CDR3 is 14 amino acids long. Looked up from germline, CDR1 is MDHEN and CDR2 is SYDVKM. CDR3 sequence reads: CASSMIGATQPQYC. CDR3 DNA sequence: TGTGCCAGCAGTATGATAGGGGCCACCCAGCCCCAGTATTGT.

This clonotype has more than one count but fewer than ten. This sequence may be a read error, since a much larger clone differs from it by one base. The chain employs TRBV11-2 and TRBJ2-3; a possible D gene is TRBD1 (6 bases). CDR3 length: 16 amino acids. CDR1 SGHAT and CDR2 FQNNGV come from the germline V gene. This CDR3 is CASSLQQGVGTDMQYF. For the CDR3, the DNA is TGTGCCAGCAGCTTACAACAGGGTGTAGGCACAGATATGCAGTATTTT.

In regard to this clonotype: No conserved phenylalanine or tryptophan ends this CDR3, so it is likely a read error. The chain links TRBV29-1 to TRBJ2-1, with no clear D. Germline V gene data show CDR1 as SQVTM and CDR2 as ANQGSEA. CDR3 length: 12 residues. This chain's CDR3 is CSVVWATNGQFI. DNA for the CDR3: TGCAGCGTAGTTTGGGCTACCAATGGGCAGTTCATC.

This chain links TRBV16 with TRBJ1-1, with 11 bases that match TRBD1. This CDR3 is 16 amino acids long. In germline, CDR1 is KGHSY, CDR2 FQNENV. With 3 bases clipped from V and 6 bases from J, the junction kept 9 bases outside the gene matches. CDR3 in amino acids: CASSQRDRGGPPEAFF. Written as DNA, the CDR3 is TGTGCCAGCAGCCAGCGGGACAGGGGGGGGCCTCCTGAAGCTTTCTTT.

Notes on this clonotype: The junction differs from germline at one of its ends, possibly a read error. The chain recombines TRBV11-3 with TRBJ2-1; no definite D call. This CDR3 is built from 14 residues. The germline gives CDR1 SGHNT, CDR2 YENEEA. The CDR3 coding sequence is TGCGCCAACATCTTAGGCGTCTCGAACAATGAGCAGTTCTTC. Protein product: CANILGVSNNEQFF.